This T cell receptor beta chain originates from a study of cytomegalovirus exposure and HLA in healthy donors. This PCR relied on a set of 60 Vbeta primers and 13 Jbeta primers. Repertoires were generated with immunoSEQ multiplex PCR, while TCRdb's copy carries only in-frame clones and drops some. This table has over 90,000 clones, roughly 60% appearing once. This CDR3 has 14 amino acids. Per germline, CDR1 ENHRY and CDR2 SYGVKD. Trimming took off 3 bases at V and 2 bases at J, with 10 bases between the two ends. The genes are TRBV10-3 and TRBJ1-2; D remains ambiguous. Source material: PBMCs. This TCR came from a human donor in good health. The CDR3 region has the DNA TGTGCCATCAGTGACCGCGGAAGGAACTATGGCTACACCTTC. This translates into CAISDRGRNYGYTF.